The sequence of this T cell receptor (beta chain) was determined in a study of T cells in Graves' hyperthyroidism and ophthalmopathy. General study points: Also found in blood were most expanded thyroid clonotypes above 0.001.

RNA transcripts were the template for amplifying TCR beta CDR3 regions. First-round RT-PCR of the TCR CDR3 relied on the HTBI primer set. MiXCR, applied by TCRdb to the multiplex PCR reads, yields one record per CDR3 protein. The table has nearly 600,000 distinct CDR3 sequences, 14% seen once; the top ten hold 5.8%. CDR3 length: 13 residues. The V and J ends lost 1 base and 10 bases, in that order; junction bases with no gene match: 4. This clonotype showed up many times. Antigen unknown. Uncontrolled infections, other autoimmune diseases, pregnancy or lactation led to exclusion of patients. Ahead of any ophthalmopathy symptoms, the blood sample was obtained at the first diagnosis of hyperthyroidism.

This chain links TRBV12-3 or TRBV12-4 with TRBJ1-5, with 7 bases fitting TRBD1. The source is a woman aged 25 to 39 with Graves' hyperthyroidism that later progressed to Graves' ophthalmopathy. Sequenced sample: blood. The CDR3 sequence is CASSLGTGEPQHF. In nucleotides, the CDR3 is TGTGCCAGCAGTTTAGGGACAGGAGAACCCCAGCATTTT.